The text below deals with one TCR beta chain. This receptor's antigen is unknown. Possible read error: a much larger clone is one base away. Trimming costs V 4 bases and J 10 bases, and their ends lie 16 bases apart. CDR1 and CDR2, looked up from the germline V gene, are SQVTM and ANQGSEA. The CDR3, from cysteine to phenylalanine, totals 12 residues. Here the CDR3 DNA is all that survives: 36 bases in frame from base 1. Lymph node samples were obtained from the axillary draining lymph nodes of breast cancer patients. The sample originates from a study of breast tumors, draining lymph nodes, adjacent tissues (dated by TCRdb to 2016 to 2017). For the wider study: The study compared TCR beta repertoires across tumor, adjacent nontumor tissue and axillary lymph nodes from breast cancer patients. In human breast cancer, the study set out to assess how tumor, surrounding tissue and draining lymph node repertoires relate to one another and whether T cells might be exchanged between them. Broader findings and caveats from the paper: Tumor T-cell repertoires showed less diversity than lymph node repertoires and more diversity than nontumor tissue repertoires, and tumor T-cell repertoires showed preferential V and J gene usage. A scenario in which most tumor T cells derive from the lymph node and then expand within tumor tissue was judged to be consistent with the data. In luminal-like breast cancer, tumor and nontumor tissue repertoires resembled each other significantly more than in basal-like breast cancer. The conclusion that tumor T cells originate in lymph nodes was framed as consistent with a hypothesis rather than directly demonstrated.

The data were produced on an Illumina HiSeq 2000. Multiplex PCR amplification was used to build the TCR beta chain libraries. High-throughput sequencing was used to analyze the amplified TCR beta chain products. TCRdb cleaned the public reads at Q25 with fastp, built clones with MiXCR and kept in-frame beta chains. Under each unique CDR3 protein, matching rows form one entry showing the most common genes and DNA. The sample profile shows some 140,000 distinct CDR3 sequences; around 24% of them were found once. Together, the top ten hold just over 2.5% of the sample. The material sequenced was axillary lymph node tissue. This receptor chain uses TRBV29-1 and TRBJ1-2; TRBD1 is perhaps the D gene, given 6 matching bases. This clonotype originated in a female donor with breast cancer. Some clones in this sample may be carry-over from other donors' samples. In nucleotide form, the sequence is TGCAGCGTTGGACAGGAGGGGAATGACTACACCTTC. This codes for CSVGQEGNDYTF.